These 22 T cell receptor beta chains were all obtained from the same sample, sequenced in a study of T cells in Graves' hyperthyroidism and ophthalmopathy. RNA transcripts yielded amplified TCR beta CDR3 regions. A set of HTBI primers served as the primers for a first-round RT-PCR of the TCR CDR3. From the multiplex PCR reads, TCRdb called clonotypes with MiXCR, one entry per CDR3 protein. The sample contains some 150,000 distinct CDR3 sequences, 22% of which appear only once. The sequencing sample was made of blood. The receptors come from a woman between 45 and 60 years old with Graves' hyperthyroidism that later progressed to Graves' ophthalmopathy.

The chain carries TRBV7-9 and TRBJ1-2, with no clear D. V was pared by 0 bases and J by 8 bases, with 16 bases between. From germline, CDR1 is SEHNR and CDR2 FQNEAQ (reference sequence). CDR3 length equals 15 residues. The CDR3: CASSLAGIVETGYTF. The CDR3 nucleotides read TGTGCCAGCAGCTTAGCCGGGATAGTGGAGACGGGCTACACCTTC.

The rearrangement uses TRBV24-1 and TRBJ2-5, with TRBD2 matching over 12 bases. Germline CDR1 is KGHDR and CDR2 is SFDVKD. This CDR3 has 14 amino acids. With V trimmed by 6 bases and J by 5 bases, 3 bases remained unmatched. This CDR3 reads CATSRTSGTETQYF. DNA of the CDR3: TGTGCCACCAGTCGGACTAGCGGGACGGAGACCCAGTACTTC.

The CDR3 bases are TGTGCCAGCAGCCAAGGGAGTAGCGGGAACTACAATGAGCAGTTCTTC. Its translation is CASSQGSSGNYNEQFF. The V call is TRBV3-1, the J call TRBJ2-1; TRBD2 agrees at 8 bases. The CDR3 length is 16 residues. Germline trimming cut 1 base from V and 3 bases from J; bases unmatched to any gene: 5. Germline V gene data show CDR1 as LGHDT and CDR2 as YNNKEL (reference sequence).

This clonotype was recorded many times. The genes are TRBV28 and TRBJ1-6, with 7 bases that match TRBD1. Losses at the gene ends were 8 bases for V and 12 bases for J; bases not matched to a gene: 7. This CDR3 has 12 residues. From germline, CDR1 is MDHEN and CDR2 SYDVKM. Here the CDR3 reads CASWTGNQPLHF. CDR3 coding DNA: TGTGCCAGCTGGACAGGAAATCAACCCCTCCACTTT.

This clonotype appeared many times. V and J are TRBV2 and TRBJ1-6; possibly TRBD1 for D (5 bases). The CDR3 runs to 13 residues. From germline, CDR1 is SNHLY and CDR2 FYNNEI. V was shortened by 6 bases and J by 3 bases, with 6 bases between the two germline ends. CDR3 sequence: CASRTDYNSPLHF. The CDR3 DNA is TGTGCCAGCAGGACAGACTATAATTCACCCCTCCACTTT.

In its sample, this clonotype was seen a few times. The CDR3 coding sequence is TGCAGCGCTGGCGGGGGGAACAAAAACATTCAGTACTTC. This gives the protein CSAGGGNKNIQYF. J is TRBJ2-4 and V is TRBV29-1, with TRBD2 matching 8 bases. Trimming at V came to 7 bases and at J to 3 bases, leaving 5 bases not matched to a gene. CDR3 length equals 13 residues. Germline lookup yields CDR1 SQVTM and CDR2 ANQGSEA.

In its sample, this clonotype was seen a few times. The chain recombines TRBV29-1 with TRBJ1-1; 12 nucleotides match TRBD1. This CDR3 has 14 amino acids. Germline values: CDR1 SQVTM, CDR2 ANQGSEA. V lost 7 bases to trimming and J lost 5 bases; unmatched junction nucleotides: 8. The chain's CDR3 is CSAFGTGGFTEAFF. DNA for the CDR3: TGCAGCGCATTCGGGACAGGGGGCTTTACTGAAGCTTTCTTT. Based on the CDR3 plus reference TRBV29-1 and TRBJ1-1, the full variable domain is SAVISQKPSRDICQRGTSLTIQCQVDSQVTMMFWYRQQPGQSLTLIATANQGSEATYESGFVIDKFPISRPNLTFSTLTVSNMSPEDSSIYLCSAFGTGGFTEAFFGQGTRLTVV.

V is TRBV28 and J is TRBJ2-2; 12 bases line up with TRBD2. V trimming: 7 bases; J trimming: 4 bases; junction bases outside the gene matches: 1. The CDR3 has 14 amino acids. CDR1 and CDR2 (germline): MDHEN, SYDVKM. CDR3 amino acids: CASILAGGTGELFF. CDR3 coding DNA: TGTGCCAGCATACTAGCGGGAGGCACCGGGGAGCTGTTTTTT.

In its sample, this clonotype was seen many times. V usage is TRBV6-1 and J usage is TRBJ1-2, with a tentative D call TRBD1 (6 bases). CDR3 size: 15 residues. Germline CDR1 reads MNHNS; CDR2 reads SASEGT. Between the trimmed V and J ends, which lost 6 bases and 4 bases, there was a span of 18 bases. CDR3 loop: CASSPPVNRAYGYTF. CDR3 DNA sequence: TGTGCCAGCAGCCCCCCGGTGAACAGGGCCTATGGCTACACCTTC.

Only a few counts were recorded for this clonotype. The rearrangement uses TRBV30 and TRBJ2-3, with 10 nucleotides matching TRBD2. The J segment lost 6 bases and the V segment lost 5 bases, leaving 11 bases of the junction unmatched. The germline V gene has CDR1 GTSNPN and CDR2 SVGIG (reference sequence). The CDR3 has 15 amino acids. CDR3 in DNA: TGTGCCTGGGATAAAAGCGGGAGGGCTCCGGATACGCAGTATTTT. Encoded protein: CAWDKSGRAPDTQYF.

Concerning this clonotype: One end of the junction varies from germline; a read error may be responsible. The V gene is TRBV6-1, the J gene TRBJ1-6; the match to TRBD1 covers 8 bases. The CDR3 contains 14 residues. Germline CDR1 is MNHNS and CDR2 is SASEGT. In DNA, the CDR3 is TGTGCCAGCAGTCCACAGGGGGGAAATTCACCCCCCCACTTT. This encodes CASSPQGGNSPPHF.

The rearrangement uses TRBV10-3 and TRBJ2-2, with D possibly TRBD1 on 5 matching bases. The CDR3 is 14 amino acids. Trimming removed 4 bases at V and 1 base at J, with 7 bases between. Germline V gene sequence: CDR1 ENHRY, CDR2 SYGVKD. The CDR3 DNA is TGTGCCATCAGTGGAGGACAGAACACCGGGGAGCTGTTTTTT. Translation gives CAISGGQNTGELFF.

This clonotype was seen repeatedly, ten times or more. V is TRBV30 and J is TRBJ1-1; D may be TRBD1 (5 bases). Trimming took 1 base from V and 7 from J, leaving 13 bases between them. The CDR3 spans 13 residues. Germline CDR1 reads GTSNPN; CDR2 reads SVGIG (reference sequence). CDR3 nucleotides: TGTGCCTGGAGTGATGGTCAGGGCAATGAAGCTTTCTTT. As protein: CAWSDGQGNEAFF.

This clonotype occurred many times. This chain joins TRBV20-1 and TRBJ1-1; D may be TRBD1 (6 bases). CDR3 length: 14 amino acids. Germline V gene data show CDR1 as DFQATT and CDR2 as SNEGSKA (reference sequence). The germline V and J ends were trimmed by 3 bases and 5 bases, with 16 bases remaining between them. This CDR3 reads CSARNTGMGTEAFF. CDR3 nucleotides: TGCAGTGCTAGGAATACAGGGATGGGAACTGAAGCTTTCTTT.

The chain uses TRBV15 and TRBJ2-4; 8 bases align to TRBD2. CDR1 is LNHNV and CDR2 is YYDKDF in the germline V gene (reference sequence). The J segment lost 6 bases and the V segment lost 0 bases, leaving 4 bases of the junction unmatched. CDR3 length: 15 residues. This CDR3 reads CATSREDSGRNIQYF. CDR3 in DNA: TGTGCCACCAGCAGAGAAGACAGCGGGAGAAACATTCAGTACTTC.

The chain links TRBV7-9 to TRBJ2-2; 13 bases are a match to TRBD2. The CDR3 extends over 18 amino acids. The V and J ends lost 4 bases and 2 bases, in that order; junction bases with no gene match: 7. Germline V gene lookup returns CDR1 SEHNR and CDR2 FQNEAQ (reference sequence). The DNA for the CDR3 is TGTGCCAGCAGCTCCACCCGACTAGCGGGAGGCAACACCGGGGAGCTGTTTTTT. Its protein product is CASSSTRLAGGNTGELFF.

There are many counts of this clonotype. The CDR3 sequence is CAWSVGAGRRQPQHF. CDR3 coding DNA: TGTGCCTGGAGTGTTGGGGCAGGGAGGCGTCAGCCCCAGCATTTT. The J gene is TRBJ1-5, the V gene TRBV30, with D possibly TRBD1 on 5 matching bases. Germline V lookup: CDR1 GTSNPN, CDR2 SVGIG (reference sequence). V lost 0 bases, J lost 6 bases, and 15 bases lay in between. The CDR3 length is 15 residues.

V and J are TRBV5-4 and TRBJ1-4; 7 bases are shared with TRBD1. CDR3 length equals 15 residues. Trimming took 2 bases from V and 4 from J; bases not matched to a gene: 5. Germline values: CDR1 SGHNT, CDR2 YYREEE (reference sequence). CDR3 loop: CASSFQTGDNEKLFF. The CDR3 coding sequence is TGTGCCAGCAGCTTTCAAACAGGGGATAATGAAAAACTGTTTTTT.

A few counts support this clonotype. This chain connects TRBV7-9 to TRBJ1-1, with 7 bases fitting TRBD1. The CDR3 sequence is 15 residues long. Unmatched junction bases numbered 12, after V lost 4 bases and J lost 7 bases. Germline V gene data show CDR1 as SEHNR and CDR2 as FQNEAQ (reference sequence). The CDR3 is CASSSSGTAPLEAFF. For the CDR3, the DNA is TGTGCCAGCAGCTCATCCGGGACAGCGCCGCTTGAAGCTTTCTTT.

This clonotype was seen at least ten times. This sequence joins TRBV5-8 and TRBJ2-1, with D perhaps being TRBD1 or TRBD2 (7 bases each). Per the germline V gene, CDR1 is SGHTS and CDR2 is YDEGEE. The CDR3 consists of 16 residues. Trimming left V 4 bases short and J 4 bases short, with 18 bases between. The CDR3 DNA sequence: TGTGCCAGCAGCCGACAGGGCGGGAGCCTGTACAATGAGCAGTTCTTC. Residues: CASSRQGGSLYNEQFF.

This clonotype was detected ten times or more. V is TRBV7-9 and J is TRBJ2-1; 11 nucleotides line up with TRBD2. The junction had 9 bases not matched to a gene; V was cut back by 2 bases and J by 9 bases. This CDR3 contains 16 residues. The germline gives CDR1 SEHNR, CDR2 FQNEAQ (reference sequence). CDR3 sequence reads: CASSLLGTSGRTEQFF. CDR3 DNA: TGTGCCAGCAGCTTATTGGGTACTAGCGGGAGAACTGAGCAGTTCTTC.

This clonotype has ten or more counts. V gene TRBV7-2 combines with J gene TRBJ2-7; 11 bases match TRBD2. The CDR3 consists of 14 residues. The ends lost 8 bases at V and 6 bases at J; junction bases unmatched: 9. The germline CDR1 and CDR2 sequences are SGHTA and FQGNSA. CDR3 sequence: CASGIAGGPSEQYF. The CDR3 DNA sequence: TGTGCCAGCGGAATAGCGGGAGGGCCGAGCGAGCAGTACTTC.